What follows describes a single T cell receptor (beta chain). What it recognizes is unknown. The data originate from a study of blood T cells in healthy people across ages. The use of a sample-barcoded 5' primer and a J-beta primer mix characterized a second PCR of about 6 to 12 cycles. TCRdb called the 5' RACE reads again in MiXCR, with one record for every CDR3 protein. The data contain fewer than 900,000 distinct CDR3 sequences, 45% to 50% of them singletons. Study-level results: Higher diversity and more naive CD4+ cells were features of long-lived donors, compared to aged donors.

The source is a woman aged 55-70 years in good health. Material: blood.

Here the CDR3 reads CASSFGEAPGVEEETQYF. CDR3 in DNA: TGTGCCAGCAGCTTTGGTGAGGCGCCAGGGGTTGAGGAGGAGACCCAGTACTTC. The gene calls are TRBV5-8 and TRBJ2-5, with D tentatively TRBD1 (6 bases). The CDR3 runs 18 residues. V shed 2 bases and J shed 5 bases, with 25 bases lying between them. Germline values: CDR1 SGHTS, CDR2 YDEGEE.